This T cell receptor beta chain originates from a study of regulatory T cells in long-lasting Graves disease. Specified time point: persistent/refractory GD, antithyroid drugs over 5 years with positive TRAb. Isolated PBMC RNA provided the starting material for the TCR library. CDR3-region Arm-PCR and iRepertoire HTBI primers produced the TCR beta libraries. TCRdb recomputed calls from the multiplex PCR reads with MiXCR, one row per CDR3 protein. Among about 290,000 distinct CDR3 sequences, roughly a fifth were seen once, and the ten largest hold around 50%. The ends lost 4 bases at V and 6 bases at J; junction bases unmatched: 5. The CDR3 extends over 13 amino acids. Germline V gives CDR1 SEHNR, CDR2 FQNEAQ (reference sequence).

V usage is TRBV7-9 and J usage is TRBJ1-1, with 7 bases that match TRBD1. This receptor was obtained from a female donor with Graves disease. Here the sequenced sample was peripheral blood mononuclear cells (PBMCs), taken when the disease was refractory, from a patient treated with antithyroid drugs. CDR3 bases: TGTGCCAGCAGCTCCGGACAGGAATCTGAAGCTTTCTTT. This translates into CASSSGQESEAFF.